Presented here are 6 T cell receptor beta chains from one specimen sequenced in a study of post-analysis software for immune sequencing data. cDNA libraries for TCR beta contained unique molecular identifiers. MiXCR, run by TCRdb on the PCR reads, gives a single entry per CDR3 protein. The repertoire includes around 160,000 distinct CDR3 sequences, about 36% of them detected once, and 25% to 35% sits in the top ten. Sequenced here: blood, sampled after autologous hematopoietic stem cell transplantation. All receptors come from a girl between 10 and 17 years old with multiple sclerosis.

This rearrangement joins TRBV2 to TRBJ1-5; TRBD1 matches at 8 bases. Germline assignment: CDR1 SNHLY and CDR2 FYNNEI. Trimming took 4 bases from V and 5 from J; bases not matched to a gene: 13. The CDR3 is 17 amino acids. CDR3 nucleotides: TGTGCCAGCAGTGGAGGGGCAGGGGGCTCTAGGCATCAGCCCCAGCATTTT. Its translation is CASSGGAGGSRHQPQHF.

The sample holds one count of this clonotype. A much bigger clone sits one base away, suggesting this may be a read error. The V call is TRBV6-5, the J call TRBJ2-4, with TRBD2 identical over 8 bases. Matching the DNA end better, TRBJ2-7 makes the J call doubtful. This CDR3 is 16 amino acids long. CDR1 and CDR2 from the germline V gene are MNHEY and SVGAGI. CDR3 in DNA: TGTGCCAGCAAGGGCACTAGCGGAAGCAGGGGCTACGAGCAGTACTTC. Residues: CASKGTSGSRGYEQYF.

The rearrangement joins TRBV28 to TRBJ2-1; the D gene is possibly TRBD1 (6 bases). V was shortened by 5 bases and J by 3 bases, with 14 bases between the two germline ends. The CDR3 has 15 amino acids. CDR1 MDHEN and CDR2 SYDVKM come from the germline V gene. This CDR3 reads CASSPDRLVYNEQFF. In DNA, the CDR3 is TGTGCCAGCAGTCCCGACAGGCTAGTCTACAATGAGCAGTTCTTC.

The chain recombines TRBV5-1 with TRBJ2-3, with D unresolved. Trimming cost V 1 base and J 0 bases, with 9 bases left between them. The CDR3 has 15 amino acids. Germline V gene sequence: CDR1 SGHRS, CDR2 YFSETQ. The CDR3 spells CASSLMALSTDTQYF. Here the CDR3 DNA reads TGCGCCAGCAGCTTGATGGCCTTGAGCACAGATACGCAGTATTTT.

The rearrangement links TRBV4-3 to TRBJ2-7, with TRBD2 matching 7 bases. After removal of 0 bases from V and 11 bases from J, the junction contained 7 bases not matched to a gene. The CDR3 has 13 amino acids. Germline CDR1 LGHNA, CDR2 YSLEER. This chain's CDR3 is CASSQDMGGVKYF. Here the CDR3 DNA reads TGCGCCAGCAGCCAAGATATGGGGGGGGTGAAGTACTTC.

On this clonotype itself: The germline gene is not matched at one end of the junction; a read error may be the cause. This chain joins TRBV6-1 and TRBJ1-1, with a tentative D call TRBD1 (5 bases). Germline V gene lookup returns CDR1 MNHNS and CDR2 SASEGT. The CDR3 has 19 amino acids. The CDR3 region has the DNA TGTGTCAGCAGTGCCTCATGGGGGGACTTTCTACTCGAGGGGACTGAAGCTTTCTTT. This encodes CVSSASWGDFLLEGTEAFF.